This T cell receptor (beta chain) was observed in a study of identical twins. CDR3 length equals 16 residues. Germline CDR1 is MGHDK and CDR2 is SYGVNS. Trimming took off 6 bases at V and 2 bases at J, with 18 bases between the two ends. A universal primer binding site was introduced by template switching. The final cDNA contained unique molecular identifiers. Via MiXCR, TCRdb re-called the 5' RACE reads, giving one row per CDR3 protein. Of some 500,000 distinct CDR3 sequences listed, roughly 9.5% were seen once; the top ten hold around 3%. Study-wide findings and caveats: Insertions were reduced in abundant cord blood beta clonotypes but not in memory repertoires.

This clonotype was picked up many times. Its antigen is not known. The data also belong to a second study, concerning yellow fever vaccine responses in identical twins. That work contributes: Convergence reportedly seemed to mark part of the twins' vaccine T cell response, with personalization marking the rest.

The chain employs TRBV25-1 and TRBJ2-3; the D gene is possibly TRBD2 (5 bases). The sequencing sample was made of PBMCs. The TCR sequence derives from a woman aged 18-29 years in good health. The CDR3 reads CASSPPGEGYTDTQYF. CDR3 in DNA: TGTGCCAGCAGCCCTCCCGGGGAAGGTTACACAGATACGCAGTATTTT.